These 23 T cell receptor beta chains came from one sample sequenced in a study of T cell changes during pregnancy in multiple sclerosis. Repertoires were generated with immunoSEQ multiplex PCR, while TCRdb's copy carries only in-frame clones and drops some. The sample includes 40,000 or so clones, 90% to 95% of them seen just once. The source material was CD8+ T cells from peripheral blood mononuclear cells, sampled in the third trimester of pregnancy. Receptors were obtained from a female donor with multiple sclerosis, enrolled in a pregnancy study.

This chain uses TRBV4-1 with TRBJ2-3; a weak D match, TRBD2 (7 bases). V was cut by 0 bases and J by 3 bases, with 19 bases left in between. The germline V gene encodes CDR1 MGHRA and CDR2 YSYEKL. This CDR3 comprises 18 residues. CDR3 residues: CASSQEGVGGLGTDTQYF. The CDR3 DNA sequence: TGCGCCAGCAGCCAAGAAGGAGTCGGGGGGCTCGGAACAGATACGCAGTATTTT.

V and J are TRBV28 and TRBJ1-1; D gene unclear. V was pared by 3 bases and J by 8 bases, with 10 bases between. The CDR3 covers 12 residues. Germline CDR1 MDHEN, CDR2 SYDVKM. The CDR3 DNA follows: TGTGCCAGCAGTTTGCTCCTCCGGGAAGCTTTCTTT. This codes for CASSLLLREAFF.

Here the CDR3 reads CASSLVRDRQETQYF. The CDR3 nucleotides are TGTGCCAGCAGCTTAGTTAGGGACAGGCAAGAGACCCAGTACTTC. V is TRBV7-9 and J is TRBJ2-5; TRBD1 agrees at 8 bases. The CDR3 is 15 amino acids. V dropped 1 base and J dropped 2; count of bases not matched to a gene: 3. CDR1 is SEHNR, CDR2 FQNEAQ, per germline (reference sequence). The full variable domain, completed using reference TRBV7-9 and TRBJ2-5, is DTGVSQNPRHKITKRGQNVTFRCDPISEHNRLYWYRQTLGQGPEFLTYFQNEAQLEKSRLLSDRFSAERPKGSFSTLEIQRTEQGDSAMYLCASSLVRDRQETQYFGPGTRLLVL.

The chain recombines TRBV19 with TRBJ2-7; D is unclear. V gave up 6 bases and J gave up 5 bases, with 11 bases separating them. Germline-derived CDR1 and CDR2 are LNHDA and SQIVND (reference sequence). The CDR3 is made up of 12 amino acids. CDR3 nucleotides: TGTGCCAGTAGGGGCCGTAGTGACGAGCAGTACTTC. Protein sequence: CASRGRSDEQYF.

This sequence joins TRBV28 and TRBJ2-7; tentatively, D is TRBD1 (5 bases). Deletions cut 6 bases from V and 1 base from J, with 10 bases between. CDR1 is MDHEN and CDR2 is SYDVKM in the germline V gene. The CDR3 extends over 13 amino acids. This CDR3 reads CASRPTDSYEQYF. In DNA, the CDR3 is TGTGCCAGCAGGCCGACAGATTCCTACGAGCAGTACTTC.

The gene calls are TRBV4-3 and TRBJ2-6; TRBD1 agrees at 7 bases. The CDR3 loop spans 17 amino acids. With 1 base clipped from V and 10 bases from J, the junction kept 13 bases outside the gene matches. Germline lookup yields CDR1 LGHNA and CDR2 YSLEER. CDR3 sequence reads: CASSQGATGHPSNVLTF. As DNA, the CDR3 is TGCGCCAGCAGCCAAGGTGCGACAGGGCATCCCTCTAACGTCCTGACTTTC.

The chain combines TRBV27 with TRBJ2-7; no reliable D call. V was pared by 2 bases and J by 3 bases, with 5 bases between. Germline V gene data show CDR1 as MNHEY and CDR2 as SMNVEV (reference sequence). This CDR3 comprises 12 residues. The CDR3 protein is CASSLPFYEQYF. CDR3 DNA sequence: TGTGCCAGCAGTTTACCCTTCTACGAGCAGTACTTC.

V gene TRBV9 combines with J gene TRBJ2-3; the D gene is possibly TRBD2 (5 bases). V dropped 6 bases and J dropped 2 bases, with 16 bases sitting between them. Germline V gene sequence: CDR1 SGDLS, CDR2 YYNGEE. The CDR3 loop spans 15 amino acids. CDR3 DNA sequence: TGTGCCAGCACTACAACTAGTCTACCCACAGATACGCAGTATTTT. The encoded protein is CASTTTSLPTDTQYF.

The rearrangement links TRBV7-9 to TRBJ2-1; no firm D call. The V end lost 5 bases, the J end lost 10 bases, and 9 bases lay between the germline ends. CDR1 SEHNR and CDR2 FQNEAQ come from the germline V gene (reference sequence). This CDR3 has 11 amino acids. The CDR3 protein is CASSLVAEQFF. The CDR3 DNA reads TGTGCCAGCAGCCTCGTGGCCGAGCAGTTCTTC.

The chain joins TRBV10-3 to TRBJ1-1, with 8 bases that match TRBD1. Germline V gives CDR1 ENHRY, CDR2 SYGVKD. This CDR3 has 16 amino acids. With V trimmed by 2 bases and J by 0 bases, 5 bases remained unmatched. CDR3 region: CAISEANRGMNTEAFF. In DNA form, the CDR3 reads TGTGCCATCAGTGAGGCAAACAGGGGGATGAACACTGAAGCTTTCTTT.

This sequence joins TRBV15 and TRBJ2-5; 7 bases map to TRBD2. V dropped 3 bases and J dropped 5; count of bases not matched to a gene: 9. Germline CDR1 reads LNHNV; CDR2 reads YYDKDF (reference sequence). The CDR3 length is 15 residues. CDR3 DNA: TGTGCCACCAGCAGTTTGAAGGCGGGAGTTGAGACCCAGTACTTC. Translating it yields CATSSLKAGVETQYF.

The V gene is TRBV27, the J gene TRBJ1-2; tentatively, D is TRBD1 (5 bases). V lost 4 bases, J lost 3 bases, and 27 bases lay in between. Germline V gene data show CDR1 as MNHEY and CDR2 as SMNVEV (reference sequence). The CDR3 length is 19 residues. The CDR3 protein is CASSSLFQGRNLMDYGYTF. The CDR3 nucleotides read TGTGCCAGCAGTTCCCTTTTTCAGGGTCGGAATCTTATGGACTATGGCTACACCTTC.

V usage is TRBV27 and J usage is TRBJ2-1; 7 bases align to TRBD1. V dropped 0 bases and J dropped 2; count of bases not matched to a gene: 10. From germline, CDR1 is MNHEY and CDR2 SMNVEV (reference sequence). The CDR3 loop spans 18 amino acids. As DNA, the CDR3 is TGTGCCAGCAGTTTATCGAGGTGGCAGGGGGTCGCCTACAATGAGCAGTTCTTC. It is translated as CASSLSRWQGVAYNEQFF.

The J gene is TRBJ2-3, the V gene TRBV6-5; TRBD2 agrees at 7 bases. CDR3 length: 15 amino acids. Germline V gives CDR1 MNHEY, CDR2 SVGAGI. J was trimmed by 4 bases and V by 4 bases; bases with no gene match: 8. CDR3 sequence: CASSFSGSGSDTQYF. In DNA, the CDR3 is TGTGCCAGCAGTTTCTCGGGTAGCGGGTCAGATACGCAGTATTTT.

V gene TRBV9 combines with J gene TRBJ2-7, with 10 bases lining up with TRBD2. There are 14 residues in the CDR3. V was pared by 3 bases and J by 5 bases, with 5 bases of the junction left unmatched. CDR1 and CDR2 from the germline V gene are SGDLS and YYNGEE. The CDR3 sequence is CASSASGLADEQYF. The CDR3 DNA is TGTGCCAGCAGCGCTTCCGGACTAGCGGACGAGCAGTACTTC.

This clone was observed a single time. The chain employs TRBV27 and TRBJ2-3, with D tentatively TRBD1 (7 bases). V lost 6 bases, J lost 6 bases, and 16 bases lay in between. This CDR3 region has 14 residues. Germline V gene sequence: CDR1 MNHEY, CDR2 SMNVEV (reference sequence). Written as DNA, the CDR3 is TGTGCCAGCAGGGAAACAGGGGCGGGGGATACGCAGTATTTT. This encodes CASRETGAGDTQYF.

The genes are TRBV7-2 and TRBJ1-2, with a weak D call TRBD1 (6 bases). The CDR3 totals 14 residues. Between the trimmed V and J ends, which lost 7 bases and 4 bases, there was a span of 16 bases. The germline gives CDR1 SGHTA, CDR2 FQGNSA. DNA of the CDR3: TGTGCCAGCAACATCGGGGGGCGGATCTATGGCTACACCTTC. It codes for CASNIGGRIYGYTF. The complete variable domain, with remaining parts taken from reference TRBV7-2 and TRBJ1-2, reads GAGVSQSPSNKVTEKGKDVELRCDPISGHTALYWYRQSLGQGLEFLIYFQGNSAPDKSGLPSDRFSAERTGGSVSTLTIQRTQQEDSAVYLCASNIGGRIYGYTFGSGTRLTVV.

The V and J genes are TRBV10-3 and TRBJ2-2, with 13 positions matching TRBD2. J lost 3 bases, V lost 3 bases, and 4 bases had no gene match. CDR3 length equals 17 residues. Per the germline V gene, CDR1 is ENHRY and CDR2 is SYGVKD. The DNA of the CDR3 is TGTGCCATCAGTGAATTTGGACTAGCGGGAGACACCGGGGAGCTGTTTTTT. Translated: CAISEFGLAGDTGELFF.

In this sample, this clone turned up once. The chain couples TRBV4-3 to TRBJ2-5, with TRBD2 matching 10 bases. The germline V gene encodes CDR1 LGHNA and CDR2 YSLEER. This CDR3 spans 15 amino acids. J was trimmed by 2 bases and V by 1 base; bases with no gene match: 1. The CDR3 region is CASSQGTSGQETQYF. Written as DNA, the CDR3 is TGCGCCAGCAGCCAAGGGACTAGCGGTCAAGAGACCCAGTACTTC.

The chain carries TRBV9 and TRBJ1-2; 8 bases are shared with TRBD1. The CDR3 consists of 19 residues. V lost 0 bases, J lost 3 bases, and 16 bases stayed unmatched. Germline V gene sequence: CDR1 SGDLS, CDR2 YYNGEE. Here the CDR3 DNA reads TGTGCCAGCAGCGTAGAAATCGGACAGGGTAGTGGTAGGGACTATGGCTACACCTTC. Amino acids: CASSVEIGQGSGRDYGYTF.

V usage is TRBV5-4 and J usage is TRBJ2-5; D gene uncertain. From germline, CDR1 is SGHNT and CDR2 YYREEE (reference sequence). The CDR3 sequence is 13 residues long. Trimming stripped 3 bases from V and 5 bases from J, with 11 bases between. CDR3: CASSSTPGETQYF. CDR3 DNA: TGTGCCAGCAGCTCCACCCCGGGTGAGACCCAGTACTTC.

This chain uses TRBV29-1 with TRBJ1-4; TRBD1 matches 9 bases. This CDR3 is 14 amino acids long. Germline V gene lookup returns CDR1 SQVTM and CDR2 ANQGSEA. The V gene end was trimmed by 7 bases and the J gene end by 6 bases; junction bases not matched to a gene: 9. The CDR3 is CSGSYRGRDEKLFF. In nucleotides, the CDR3 is TGCAGCGGTTCCTACAGGGGGCGTGATGAAAAACTGTTTTTT.

The chain uses TRBV6-5 and TRBJ2-4; tentative D call: TRBD2 (5 bases). The V and J ends lost 4 bases and 7 bases respectively, with 14 bases between them. This CDR3 has 14 residues. The germline gives CDR1 MNHEY, CDR2 SVGAGI. This CDR3 is CASSLNLAENIQYF. In nucleotides, the CDR3 is TGTGCCAGCAGTTTAAATCTAGCCGAGAACATTCAGTACTTC.